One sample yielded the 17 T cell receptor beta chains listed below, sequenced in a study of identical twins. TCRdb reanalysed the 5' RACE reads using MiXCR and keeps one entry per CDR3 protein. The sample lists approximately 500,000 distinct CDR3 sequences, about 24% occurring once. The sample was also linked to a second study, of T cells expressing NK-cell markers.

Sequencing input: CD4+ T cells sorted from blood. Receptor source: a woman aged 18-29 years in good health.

The CDR3 DNA reads TGCAGCGTGTTGGGACAGGTGAACACTGAAGCTTTCTTT. As protein: CSVLGQVNTEAFF. This chain links TRBV29-1 with TRBJ1-1, with 8 nucleotides matching TRBD1. Germline CDR1 SQVTM, CDR2 ANQGSEA. Trimming removed 6 bases from V and 0 bases from J; junction bases left unmatched: 3. CDR3 length equals 13 residues.

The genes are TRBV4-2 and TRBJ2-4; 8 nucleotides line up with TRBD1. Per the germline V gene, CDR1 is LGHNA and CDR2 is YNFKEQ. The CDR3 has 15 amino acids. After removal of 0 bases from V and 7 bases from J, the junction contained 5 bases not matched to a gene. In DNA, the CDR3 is TGTGCCAGCAGCCAAGATCTGAGGACAGGGAACATTCAGTACTTC. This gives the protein CASSQDLRTGNIQYF.

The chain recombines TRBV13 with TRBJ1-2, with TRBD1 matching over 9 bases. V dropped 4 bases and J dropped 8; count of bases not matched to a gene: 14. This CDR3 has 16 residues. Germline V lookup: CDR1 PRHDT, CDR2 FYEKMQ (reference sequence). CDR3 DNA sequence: TGTGCCAGCAGCTACGGACAGGGGCGACAGTCGTACGGCTACACCTTC. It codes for CASSYGQGRQSYGYTF.

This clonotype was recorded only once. As DNA, the CDR3 is TGTGCCAGCAGTTACTCGAAGGGGGGAGGAGGCTACACAGATACGCAGTATTTT. Its protein is CASSYSKGGGGYTDTQYF. The V and J genes are TRBV6-5 and TRBJ2-3; TRBD1 or TRBD2 may be the D gene (6 bases each). V lost 0 bases and J 2 bases, leaving 18 bases between the germline ends. Per germline, CDR1 MNHEY and CDR2 SVGAGI. This CDR3 spans 18 amino acids.

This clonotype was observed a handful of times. CDR3 in amino acids: CSARAENRGYEQYF. In DNA form, the CDR3 reads TGCAGTGCTAGAGCGGAGAACAGGGGATACGAGCAGTACTTC. The genes are TRBV20-1 and TRBJ2-7; 7 bases fit TRBD1. The CDR3 has 14 amino acids. After removal of 1 base from V and 4 bases from J, the junction contained 7 bases not matched to a gene. CDR1 is DFQATT and CDR2 is SNEGSKA in the germline V gene (reference sequence).

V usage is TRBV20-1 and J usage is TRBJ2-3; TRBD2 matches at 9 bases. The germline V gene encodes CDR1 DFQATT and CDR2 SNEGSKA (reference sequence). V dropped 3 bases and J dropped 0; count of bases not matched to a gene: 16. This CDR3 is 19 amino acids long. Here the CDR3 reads CSASATYSGRTTSTDTQYF. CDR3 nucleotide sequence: TGCAGTGCTAGCGCCACTTATAGCGGGAGAACCACTAGCACAGATACGCAGTATTTT.

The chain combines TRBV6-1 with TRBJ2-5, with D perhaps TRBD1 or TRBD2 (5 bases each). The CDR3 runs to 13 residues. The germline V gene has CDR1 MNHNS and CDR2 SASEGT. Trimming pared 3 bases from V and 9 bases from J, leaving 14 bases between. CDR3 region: CASSDGKVGAQYF. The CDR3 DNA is TGTGCCAGCAGTGATGGGAAGGTGGGGGCCCAGTACTTC.

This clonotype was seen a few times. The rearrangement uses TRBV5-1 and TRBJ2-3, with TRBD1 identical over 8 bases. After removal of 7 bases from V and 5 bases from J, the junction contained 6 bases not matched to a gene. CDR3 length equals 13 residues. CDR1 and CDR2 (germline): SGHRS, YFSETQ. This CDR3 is CASQDRGQDTQYF. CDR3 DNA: TGCGCCAGCCAAGACAGGGGCCAAGATACGCAGTATTTT.

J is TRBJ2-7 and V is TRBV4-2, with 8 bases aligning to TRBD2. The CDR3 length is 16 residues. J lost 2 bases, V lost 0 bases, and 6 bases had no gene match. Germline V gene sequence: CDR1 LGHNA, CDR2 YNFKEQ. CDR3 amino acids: CASSQDQAGEPYEQYF. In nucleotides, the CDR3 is TGTGCCAGCAGCCAAGACCAAGCGGGGGAACCCTACGAGCAGTACTTC.

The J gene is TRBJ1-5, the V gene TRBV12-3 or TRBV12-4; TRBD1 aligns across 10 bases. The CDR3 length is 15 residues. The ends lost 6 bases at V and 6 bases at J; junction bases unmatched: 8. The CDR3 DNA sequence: TGTGCCAGCAGCCCGGGACAGGGGTTCGGTCAGCCCCAGCATTTT. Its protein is CASSPGQGFGQPQHF.

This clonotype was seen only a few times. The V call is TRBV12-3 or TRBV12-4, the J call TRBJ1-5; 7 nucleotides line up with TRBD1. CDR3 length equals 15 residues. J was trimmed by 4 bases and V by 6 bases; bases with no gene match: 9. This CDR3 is CASSLTGTENQPQHF. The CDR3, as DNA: TGTGCCAGCAGCCTCACCGGGACAGAGAATCAGCCCCAGCATTTT.

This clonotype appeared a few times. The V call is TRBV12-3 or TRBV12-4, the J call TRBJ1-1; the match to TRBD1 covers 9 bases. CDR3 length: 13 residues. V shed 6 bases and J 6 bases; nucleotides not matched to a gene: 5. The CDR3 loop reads CASSRDRDAEAFF. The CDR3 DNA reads TGTGCCAGCAGCAGGGACAGGGACGCTGAAGCTTTCTTT.

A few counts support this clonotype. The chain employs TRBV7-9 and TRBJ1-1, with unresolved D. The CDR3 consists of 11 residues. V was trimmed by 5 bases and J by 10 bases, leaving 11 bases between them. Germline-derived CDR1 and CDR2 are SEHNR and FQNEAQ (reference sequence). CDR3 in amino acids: CASSLIGGAFF. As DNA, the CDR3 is TGTGCCAGCAGCCTTATTGGCGGAGCTTTCTTT.

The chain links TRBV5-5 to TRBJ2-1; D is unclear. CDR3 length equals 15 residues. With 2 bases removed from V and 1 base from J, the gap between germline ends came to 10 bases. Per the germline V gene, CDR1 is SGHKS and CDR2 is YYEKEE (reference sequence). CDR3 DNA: TGTGCCAGCAGCTTTACAGTTCTATCCTACAATGAGCAGTTCTTC. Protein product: CASSFTVLSYNEQFF.

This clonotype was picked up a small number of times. CDR3 in DNA: TGTGCCAGCAGTTGGGATAGCGTTTCGGAGCAGTTCTTC. Protein product: CASSWDSVSEQFF. The rearrangement uses TRBV12-3 or TRBV12-4 and TRBJ2-1; TRBD2 is a possible D gene (5 bases). CDR3 size: 13 residues. The V gene lost 4 bases and the J gene lost 10 bases, with 14 bases spanning the gap.

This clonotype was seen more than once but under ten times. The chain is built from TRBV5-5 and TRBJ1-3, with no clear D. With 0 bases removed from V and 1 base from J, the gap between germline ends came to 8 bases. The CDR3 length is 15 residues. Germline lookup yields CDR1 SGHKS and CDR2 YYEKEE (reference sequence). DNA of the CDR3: TGTGCCAGCAGCTTGGTAACCGGGTCTGGAAACACCATATATTTT. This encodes CASSLVTGSGNTIYF. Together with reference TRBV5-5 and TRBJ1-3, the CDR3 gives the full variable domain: DAGVTQSPTHLIKTRGQQVTLRCSPISGHKSVSWYQQVLGQGPQFIFQYYEKEERGRGNFPDRFSARQFPNYSSELNVNALLLGDSALYLCASSLVTGSGNTIYFGEGSWLTVV.

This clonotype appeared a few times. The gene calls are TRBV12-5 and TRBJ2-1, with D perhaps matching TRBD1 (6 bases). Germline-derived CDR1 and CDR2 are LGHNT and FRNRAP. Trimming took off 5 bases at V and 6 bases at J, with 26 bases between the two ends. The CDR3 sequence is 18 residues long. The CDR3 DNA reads TGTGCTAGTGGTCCCCTAGGGGCAGGGGCATCTCTCGCCAATGAGCAGTTCTTC. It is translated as CASGPLGAGASLANEQFF.